This TCR beta chain originates from a study of identical twins. Study conclusions and caveats: Weaker excess sharing between twins was seen in beta out-of-frame sequences.

The CDR3 extends over 14 amino acids. Germline CDR1 reads SGHDT; CDR2 reads YYEEEE. V was shortened by 2 bases and J by 4 bases, with 12 bases between the two germline ends. TCRdb re-derived calls from the 5' RACE reads in MiXCR, one entry per CDR3 protein. The sample records fewer than 250,000 distinct CDR3 sequences, approximately 15% being singletons. This clonotype was picked up a small number of times. Its cognate antigen is unknown. All donors were healthy, and all were Caucasian. This sample also belongs to another study, concerning T cells expressing NK-cell markers. That work contributes: The study found dominant NKG2C+ clonotypes at roughly 1.0-8% of CD8+ T cells in about six donors. For a handful of donors, these clonotypes were likewise the leading ones in the CD3+CD56-NKG2C+ fraction.

This chain connects TRBV5-6 to TRBJ2-5; maybe TRBD1 (5 bases). The source material was CD8+ T cells sorted from blood. The TCR was taken from a woman aged 18-29 years in good health. The CDR3 spells CASSLGDLGETQYF. The CDR3 DNA sequence: TGTGCCAGCAGCTTAGGGGATTTGGGAGAGACCCAGTACTTC.